The clone carrying this T cell receptor beta chain came up many times. Antigen specificity is unknown. The data are from a study of tumor-infiltrating lymphocytes in primary liver carcinoma. Across the study: Between about 4.2 and 11 cm across, the tumors were all of stage T1-T3 N0M0. Tissue type made little difference to sample yields of roughly 3.65 to 7.13 million productive TCRbeta reads. General study results and limits: Only about 7-25% of top clones appeared in all five tumor regions.

The CDR3 is made up of 13 amino acids. V was shortened by 0 bases and J by 8 bases, with 10 bases between the two germline ends. The germline CDR1 and CDR2 sequences are MGHRA and YSYEKL. Scientists recovered RNA and DNA together from roughly 21-30 mg of unsorted bulk tissue. The patients presented with primary liver carcinoma, which was managed through surgical resection. Constant-region priming of around 500 ng total RNA yielded TCR beta cDNA. Sequencing libraries for TCR beta derived from three nested multiplex PCR rounds that used slightly modified ARM-PCR. A C-beta reverse primer and TRBV1-TRBV30 forward primers served in each of the first two PCR rounds, at ten to eleven cycles apiece. TCRdb re-derived calls from the multiplex PCR reads in MiXCR, one entry per CDR3 protein. The table has 75,000 or so distinct CDR3 sequences, roughly two thirds seen once.

This receptor was identified in a man aged 40-55 years with primary liver carcinoma and hepatitis B virus infection. This chain links TRBV4-1 with TRBJ1-2; D is unresolved. Sequenced: liver tumor tissue from sampling region 4. Documented subset: tumor region T4, right-lateral pole. CDR3 in DNA: TGCGCCAGCAGCCAAGATAAGGGTTCGGGCTACACCTTC. This encodes CASSQDKGSGYTF.